The 24 T cell receptor beta chains presented below share a single source sample, sequenced in a study of memory CD4+ T cells and cytomegalovirus serostatus. Clones were read by immunoSEQ multiplex PCR, and TCRdb kept only the in-frame ones, dropping some. The table includes some 80,000 clones, 65% to 85% detected once. Single viable CD3+CD4+CD8-CD45RO+ cells were sorted as the memory CD4+ T cells. The sequenced sample consisted of memory CD4+ T cells from blood. The receptors originated from an adult in good health and CMV-seronegative.

This chain connects TRBV6-6 to TRBJ1-5; possible D gene TRBD1, 6 bases. V dropped 6 bases and J dropped 2 bases, with 14 bases sitting between them. Germline assignment: CDR1 MNHNY and CDR2 SVGAGI (reference sequence). This CDR3 has 15 amino acids. Here the CDR3 reads CASSPPGEGNQPQHF. DNA of the CDR3: TGTGCCAGCAGCCCACCAGGGGAAGGCAATCAGCCCCAGCATTTT.

Comment on this clone: Additional DNA sequences in this sample encode the identical CDR3. The V and J genes are TRBV5-1 and TRBJ1-1; 7 nucleotides match TRBD1. The J segment lost 0 bases and the V segment lost 1 base, leaving 3 bases of the junction unmatched. The CDR3 totals 15 residues. Germline assignment: CDR1 SGHRS and CDR2 YFSETQ. This chain's CDR3 is CASSLTGTVNTEAFF. The CDR3 DNA follows: TGCGCCAGCAGCTTGACCGGGACAGTGAACACTGAAGCTTTCTTT. Full variable domain (rest looked up from reference TRBV5-1 and TRBJ1-1): KAGVTQTPRYLIKTRGQQVTLSCSPISGHRSVSWYQQTPGQGLQFLFEYFSETQRNKGNFPGRFSGRQFSNSRSEMNVSTLELGDSALYLCASSLTGTVNTEAFFGQGTRLTVV.

The CDR3 loop is CAWSVRPRGHGELFF. In DNA, the CDR3 is TGTGCCTGGAGTGTCCGACCGAGGGGACACGGGGAGCTGTTTTTT. This sequence joins TRBV30 and TRBJ2-2; perhaps TRBD1 as D (6 bases). This CDR3 region has 15 residues. CDR1 is GTSNPN, CDR2 SVGIG, per germline (reference sequence). V lost 0 bases and J 7 bases, leaving 15 bases between the germline ends.

The rearrangement links TRBV10-3 to TRBJ2-3, with 12 bases lining up with TRBD2. In germline, CDR1 is ENHRY, CDR2 SYGVKD. The CDR3 totals 15 residues. V shed 8 bases and J 0 bases; nucleotides not matched to a gene: 3. In DNA form, the CDR3 reads TGTGCCATCGGGACTAGCGGGTTTAGCACAGATACGCAGTATTTT. It codes for CAIGTSGFSTDTQYF.

Only one count was recorded for this clone. This chain connects TRBV7-2 to TRBJ2-5, with TRBD1 matching over 9 bases. The V gene's germline CDR1 is SGHTA and CDR2 FQGNSA. The CDR3 has 15 residues. V lost 0 bases to trimming and J lost 4 bases; unmatched junction nucleotides: 3. The CDR3 sequence is CASSLAGTGRETQYF. CDR3 DNA sequence: TGTGCCAGCAGCTTAGCGGGGACAGGGAGAGAGACCCAGTACTTC. The full variable domain, its missing parts supplied by reference TRBV7-2 and TRBJ2-5, is GAGVSQSPSNKVTEKGKDVELRCDPISGHTALYWYRQSLGQGLEFLIYFQGNSAPDKSGLPSDRFSAERTGGSVSTLTIQRTQQEDSAVYLCASSLAGTGRETQYFGPGTRLLVL.

V usage is TRBV11-1 and J usage is TRBJ2-7; possibly TRBD1 or TRBD2 for D (5 bases each). The ends were cut back, 4 bases at V and 0 bases at J, with 10 bases in the middle. The CDR3 has 14 amino acids. The germline V gene encodes CDR1 SGHAT and CDR2 FQDESV (reference sequence). In DNA, the CDR3 is TGTGCCAGCAGCTCGGGACCGAACTCCTACGAGCAGTACTTC. This encodes CASSSGPNSYEQYF. The entire variable domain, with the rest obtained from reference TRBV11-1 and TRBJ2-7, is as follows: EAEVAQSPRYKITEKSQAVAFWCDPISGHATLYWYRQILGQGPELLVQFQDESVVDDSQLPKDRFSAERLKGVDSTLKIQPAELGDSAMYLCASSSGPNSYEQYFGPGTRLTVT.

The rearrangement joins TRBV5-1 to TRBJ1-6, with D possibly TRBD1 on 6 matching bases. Germline V gene lookup returns CDR1 SGHRS and CDR2 YFSETQ. V was clipped by 1 base and J by 6 bases, with 17 bases between them. CDR3 length equals 17 residues. The CDR3 reads CASSLNRERGGNSPLHF. Written as DNA, the CDR3 is TGCGCCAGCAGCTTGAACAGGGAACGTGGTGGTAATTCACCCCTCCACTTT.

The rearrangement uses TRBV19 and TRBJ1-1; maybe TRBD1 (6 bases). The CDR3 is 17 amino acids. Germline-derived CDR1 and CDR2 are LNHDA and SQIVND (reference sequence). Trimming removed 4 bases at V and 1 base at J, with 19 bases between. The CDR3 region has the DNA TGTGCCAGTAGTACCCCGAACAGGGCAGGGGAGAACACTGAAGCTTTCTTT. It yields the protein CASSTPNRAGENTEAFF.

The chain links TRBV5-6 to TRBJ2-7, with 10 nucleotides matching TRBD1. The CDR3 is made up of 15 amino acids. J was trimmed by 5 bases and V by 2 bases; bases with no gene match: 7. Germline-derived CDR1 and CDR2 are SGHDT and YYEEEE. The CDR3 region has the DNA TGTGCCAGCAGCTTAGTGACAGGGGGCAGGGACGAGCAGTACTTC. It yields the protein CASSLVTGGRDEQYF.

By share of the sample, this clone is medium-sized. The chain's CDR3 is CASRWTGGITEAFF. CDR3 nucleotide sequence: TGCGCCAGCAGATGGACAGGGGGAATCACTGAAGCTTTCTTT. J is TRBJ1-1 and V is TRBV5-1; 10 nucleotides line up with TRBD1. The CDR3 sequence is 14 residues long. The germline CDR1 and CDR2 sequences are SGHRS and YFSETQ. V lost 5 bases, J lost 4 bases, and 5 bases stayed unmatched.

CDR3 region: CASSRGQVYGYTF. For the CDR3, the DNA is TGTGCCAGCAGCAGGGGACAGGTCTATGGCTACACCTTC. This rearrangement joins TRBV5-8 to TRBJ1-2; 8 positions agree with TRBD1. Germline loops: CDR1 SGHTS, CDR2 YDEGEE. V shed 4 bases, J shed 4 bases, and the junction held 3 bases outside the gene matches. This CDR3 has 13 amino acids.

This clone appeared a single time. The chain uses TRBV4-3 and TRBJ2-1; D ambiguous. This CDR3 has 14 residues. The V end was cut by 2 bases, the J end by 8 bases, with 13 bases between. The germline V gene encodes CDR1 LGHNA and CDR2 YSLEER. CDR3 DNA sequence: TGCGCCAGCAGCCAATCCATCCAGTCGGATGAGCAGTTCTTC. Its protein is CASSQSIQSDEQFF.

This chain joins TRBV5-5 and TRBJ1-4; possibly TRBD1 for D (5 bases). The CDR3 loop spans 15 amino acids. V lost 4 bases and J lost 4, with 14 bases in between. CDR1 SGHKS and CDR2 YYEKEE come from the germline V gene (reference sequence). The CDR3 loop is CASSPSGGHNEKLFF. Here the CDR3 DNA reads TGTGCCAGCAGCCCTTCGGGAGGACATAATGAAAAACTGTTTTTT. Based on the CDR3 plus reference TRBV5-5 and TRBJ1-4, the full variable domain is DAGVTQSPTHLIKTRGQQVTLRCSPISGHKSVSWYQQVLGQGPQFIFQYYEKEERGRGNFPDRFSARQFPNYSSELNVNALLLGDSALYLCASSPSGGHNEKLFFGSGTQLSVL.

As to this clone: The junction does not match germline at one end; this may be a read error. The chain joins TRBV29-1 to TRBJ1-2; TRBD1 agrees at 11 bases. In germline, CDR1 is SQVTM, CDR2 ANQGSEA. The CDR3 consists of 15 residues. CDR3 coding DNA: TGCAGCGCTGAAACTGGGACAGGGGGATACTATGGCTACACCTTC. Translating gives CSAETGTGGYYGYTF.

V gene TRBV29-1 combines with J gene TRBJ1-4, with D tentatively TRBD1 (5 bases). The ends were cut back, 7 bases at V and 0 bases at J, with 15 bases in the middle. The CDR3 covers 15 residues. Germline CDR1 SQVTM, CDR2 ANQGSEA. The CDR3: CSAASGAATNEKLFF. CDR3 bases: TGCAGCGCCGCGTCCGGGGCTGCAACTAATGAAAAACTGTTTTTT.

The chain carries TRBV5-5 and TRBJ1-2; 12 bases map to TRBD1. The CDR3 is 15 residues long. The V gene end was trimmed by 4 bases and the J gene end by 4 bases; junction bases not matched to a gene: 5. Germline CDR1 reads SGHKS; CDR2 reads YYEKEE (reference sequence). This CDR3 is CASSQGTGGGYGYTF. In nucleotides, the CDR3 is TGTGCCAGCAGCCAAGGGACAGGGGGCGGCTATGGCTACACCTTC.

This clone occurred once. The chain carries TRBV7-9 and TRBJ2-2; D call uncertain. The CDR3 has 13 amino acids. From germline, CDR1 is SEHNR and CDR2 FQNEAQ (reference sequence). V gave up 3 bases and J gave up 9 bases, with 11 bases separating them. The CDR3 DNA reads TGTGCCAGCAGCTTTCCTCGGTACCGGGAGCTGTTTTTT. Its translation is CASSFPRYRELFF.

The J gene is TRBJ1-2, the V gene TRBV19; 8 nucleotides line up with TRBD1. Germline values: CDR1 LNHDA, CDR2 SQIVND (reference sequence). The CDR3 runs to 14 residues. V lost 6 bases to trimming and J lost 9 bases; unmatched junction nucleotides: 12. The CDR3 here is CASRDRALAGSYTF. The DNA of the CDR3 is TGTGCCAGTAGGGACAGGGCCCTCGCGGGGAGCTACACCTTC.

This clone is a singleton in its sample. This rearrangement joins TRBV11-2 to TRBJ2-2, with D possibly being TRBD1 (6 bases). Trimming stripped 5 bases from V and 1 base from J, with 11 bases between. The CDR3 runs 15 residues. Germline CDR1 reads SGHAT; CDR2 reads FQNNGV. The CDR3 reads CASSPTRGNTGELFF. In nucleotides, the CDR3 is TGTGCCAGCAGCCCTACCAGGGGGAACACCGGGGAGCTGTTTTTT. Full variable domain (rest looked up from reference TRBV11-2 and TRBJ2-2): EAGVAQSPRYKIIEKRQSVAFWCNPISGHATLYWYQQILGQGPKLLIQFQNNGVVDDSQLPKDRFSAERLKGVDSTLKIQPAKLEDSAVYLCASSPTRGNTGELFFGEGSRLTVL.

The chain combines TRBV25-1 with TRBJ2-5; 9 bases are shared with TRBD2. CDR1 and CDR2 (germline): MGHDK, SYGVNS. The length of the CDR3 is 15 residues. With 2 bases clipped from V and 6 bases from J, the junction kept 7 bases outside the gene matches. DNA for the CDR3: TGTGCCAGCAGTGAACAATCGCGGGGGGGAAAGACCCAGTACTTC. This translates into CASSEQSRGGKTQYF.

This clone was seen only a few times. This sequence joins TRBV5-4 and TRBJ2-2; TRBD2 agrees at 9 bases. Trimming at V came to 2 bases and at J to 5 bases, leaving 10 bases not matched to a gene. Germline loops: CDR1 SGHNT, CDR2 YYREEE (reference sequence). The CDR3 totals 17 residues. CDR3 sequence reads: CASSFVFGGGATGELFF. In DNA form, the CDR3 reads TGTGCCAGCAGCTTCGTCTTTGGCGGGGGGGCGACCGGGGAGCTGTTTTTT.

The chain combines TRBV30 with TRBJ2-2, with TRBD1 matching over 7 bases. The germline gives CDR1 GTSNPN, CDR2 SVGIG (reference sequence). This CDR3 spans 14 amino acids. V lost 2 bases to trimming and J lost 6 bases; unmatched junction nucleotides: 6. The CDR3 DNA follows: TGTGCCTGGAGTCGATTGAGGGGGCCCGGGGAGCTGTTTTTT. Protein sequence: CAWSRLRGPGELFF.

CDR3 residues: CASSRIQTGTYNSPLHF. CDR3 nucleotide sequence: TGTGCCAGCAGCCGCATTCAAACAGGGACCTATAATTCACCCCTCCACTTT. V and J are TRBV5-6 and TRBJ1-6, with D possibly matching TRBD1 (6 bases). The germline CDR1 and CDR2 sequences are SGHDT and YYEEEE. Trimming took off 4 bases at V and 2 bases at J, with 16 bases between the two ends. The CDR3 totals 17 residues.

The rearrangement joins TRBV28 to TRBJ1-4; no clear D gene. CDR1 is MDHEN and CDR2 is SYDVKM in the germline V gene. There are 12 residues in the CDR3. Trimming took off 5 bases at V and 7 bases at J, with 8 bases between the two ends. The CDR3, as DNA: TGTGCCAGCAGTGGACGGTTTGAAAAACTGTTTTTT. This translates into CASSGRFEKLFF.